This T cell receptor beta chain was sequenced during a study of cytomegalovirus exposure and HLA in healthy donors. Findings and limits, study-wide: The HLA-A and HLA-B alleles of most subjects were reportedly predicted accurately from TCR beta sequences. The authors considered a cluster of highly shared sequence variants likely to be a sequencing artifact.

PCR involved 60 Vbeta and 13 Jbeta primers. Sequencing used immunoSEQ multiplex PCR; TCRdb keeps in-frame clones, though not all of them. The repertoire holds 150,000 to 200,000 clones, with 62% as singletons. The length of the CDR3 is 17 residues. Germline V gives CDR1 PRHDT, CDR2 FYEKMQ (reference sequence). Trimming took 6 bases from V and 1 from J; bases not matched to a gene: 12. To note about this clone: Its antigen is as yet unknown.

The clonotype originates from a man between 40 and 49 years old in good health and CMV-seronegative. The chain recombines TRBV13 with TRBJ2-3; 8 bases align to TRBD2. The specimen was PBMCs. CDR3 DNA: TGTGCCAGCAGGAACGTAATCGGGCGGGGGGGCACAGATACGCAGTATTTT. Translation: CASRNVIGRGGTDTQYF.